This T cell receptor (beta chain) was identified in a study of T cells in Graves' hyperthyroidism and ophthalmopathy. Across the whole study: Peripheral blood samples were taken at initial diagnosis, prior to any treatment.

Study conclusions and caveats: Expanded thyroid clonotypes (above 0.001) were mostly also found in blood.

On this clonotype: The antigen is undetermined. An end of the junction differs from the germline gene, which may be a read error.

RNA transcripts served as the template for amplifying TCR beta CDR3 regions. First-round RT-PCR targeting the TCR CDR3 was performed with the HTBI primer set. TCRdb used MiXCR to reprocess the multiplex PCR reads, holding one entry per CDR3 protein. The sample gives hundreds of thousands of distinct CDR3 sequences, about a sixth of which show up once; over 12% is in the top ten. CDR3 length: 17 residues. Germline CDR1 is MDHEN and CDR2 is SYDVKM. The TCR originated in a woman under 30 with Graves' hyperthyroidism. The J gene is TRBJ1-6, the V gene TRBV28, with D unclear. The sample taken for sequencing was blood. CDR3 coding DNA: TGTGCCAGCAGTTTATTATTACGACCCCCGAATAATTCACCCCTCCGCTTT. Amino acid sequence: CASSLLLRPPNNSPLRF.